This is a list of T cell receptor beta chains from one sample in a study of long-term antiretroviral therapy in people with HIV. The assay was immunoSEQ multiplex PCR, and TCRdb's table has in-frame clones only and misses some. The table has approximately 35,000 clones, 75% to 90% seen once. This specimen consisted of unsorted PBMCs, obtained 2.2 years after starting antiretroviral therapy. The receptors originated from a man younger than 35 with HIV. CDR3s include the opening cysteine and the closing phenylalanine or tryptophan. The D gene is left open where the match is weak. Clone size is stated in some rows and not others, as once, few, many or a class when expanded.

>TRBV9|16|.|TRBD1|TRBJ2-7
TGTGCCAGCAGCGTAGCTACGAGGGGGCCTGTCTACGAGCAGTACTTC
CASSVATRGPVYEQYF
>TRBV11-2|17|.|TRBD1|TRBJ1-3
TGTGCCAGCGCGGCCGGGACAGGACCGGACTCTGGAAACACCATATATTTT
CASAAGTGPDSGNTIYF
>TRBV6-5|12|.|.|TRBJ2-7
TGTGCCGTCAGGGAGAGTATCTACGAGCAGTACTTC
CAVRESIYEQYF
>TRBV4-2|14|few|.|TRBJ2-7
TGTGCCAGCAGCCAAGAAGGGGTGGTCTACGAGCAGTACTTC
CASSQEGVVYEQYF
>TRBV7-3|13|.|.|TRBJ1-2
TGTGCCAGCAGTGTGGGGGCGAACTATGGCTACACCTTC
CASSVGANYGYTF
>TRBV30|22|.|.|TRBJ2-6
TGTGCCTGGAGGGGGGGCGACACATCCAAGGCGGGGACGGCCTCTGGGGCCAACGTCCTGACTTTC
CAWRGGDTSKAGTASGANVLTF
>TRBV4-1|15|once|.|TRBJ2-7
TGCGCCAGCAGACAAGAGGATGGCAGTTCCTACGAGCAGTACTTC
CASRQEDGSSYEQYF
>TRBV2|16|.|.|TRBJ2-1
TGTGCCAGCAGTGAATACAGGGCTAGCTCCTACAATGAGCAGTTCTTC
CASSEYRASSYNEQFF
>TRBV27|12|once|.|TRBJ2-3
TGTGCCAGCAGTTTGGGGGGAGCTACGCAGTATTTT
CASSLGGATQYF
>TRBV12-5|15|.|.|TRBJ2-5
TGTGCTAGTGGTTCCTCCGGGGCCAGGGGTGAGACCCAGTACTTC
CASGSSGARGETQYF
>TRBV2|15|.|.|TRBJ2-5
TGTGCCAGCAGTGACCGGTTTCACTTCCAAGAGACCCAGTACTTC
CASSDRFHFQETQYF
>TRBV27|14|.|TRBD2|TRBJ2-1
TGTGCCAGCAGATCACTAGCGGGAGCCAATGAGCAGTTCTTC
CASRSLAGANEQFF
>TRBV27|15|.|.|TRBJ2-3
TGTGCCAGCAATCCCCGGGGGGCCTGGTCCCATACGCAGTATTTT
CASNPRGAWSHTQYF
>TRBV29-1|13|.|.|TRBJ2-1
TGCAGCGTTCCGGTCAGCCAATCCAATGAGCAGTTCTTC
CSVPVSQSNEQFF
>TRBV4-2|15|.|.|TRBJ2-7
TGTGCCAGCAGCCAAGAAGCGGGCCTCTCCTACGAGCAGTACTTC
CASSQEAGLSYEQYF
>TRBV14|19|.|.|TRBJ2-1
TGTGCCAGCAGCCAAGACCACGTCAGAGTGGGACGATCCTACAATGAGCAGTTCTTC
CASSQDHVRVGRSYNEQFF
>TRBV7-2|16|.|.|TRBJ1-2
TGTGCCAGCAGCTTAGCCCCACACATTGACATGGGAGGCTACACCTTC
CASSLAPHIDMGGYTF
>TRBV30|13|once|.|TRBJ1-6
TGTGCCTGGGCTCCGGGGAGTCGTTCACCCCTCCACTTT
CAWAPGSRSPLHF
>TRBV4-1|15|.|.|TRBJ1-2
TGCGCCAGCAGCCAAGATCGAGGGCAGGGGAGAGGCTACACCTTC
CASSQDRGQGRGYTF
>TRBV30|14|.|.|TRBJ1-2
TGTGCCCGGTCCTTAGGGACATCGGAAGATGGCTACACCTTC
CARSLGTSEDGYTF
>TRBV7-9|16|.|.|TRBJ1-2
TGTGCCAGCAGCTCCCTTATGACGTCGATGAGCTATGGCTACACCTTC
CASSSLMTSMSYGYTF